This TCR beta chain is from a study of diagnostic markers for celiac disease. The CDR3 extends over 15 amino acids. Per the germline V gene, CDR1 is LNHDA and CDR2 is SQIVND (reference sequence). TCRdb reprocessed the reads, keeping one entry per CDR3 protein, no DNA. The sample table includes roughly 3,500 distinct CDR3 sequences. The clonotype originates from a human donor. This table probably holds off-target reads from a library built for another chain. Sequencing used either unsorted cells or a sorted T cell fraction (not recorded which). The J gene is TRBJ1-2, the V gene TRBV19; TCRdb proposes TRBD1, but this gene call is untestable without DNA. CDR3 region: CASSAAWTGGYGYTF.